This T cell receptor (beta chain) was found in a study of regulatory T cells in long-lasting Graves disease. Study background: Graves' patients, diagnosed recently, had received antithyroid drugs under 3 months.

The time point denotes: newly diagnosed GD, antithyroid drugs for less than 3 months. After RNA was extracted from PBMCs, the TCR library was made from it. General study findings and limits: Comparison showed that persistent patients shared more public clonotypes (about 3,000) than new patients (over 950).

This clonotype was seen many times. Its antigen remains unidentified. CDR3 length equals 22 residues. The germline V gene encodes CDR1 ENHRY and CDR2 SYGVKD. The V end was cut by 0 bases, the J end by 4 bases, with 32 bases between. Researchers made TCR beta libraries by using iRepertoire HTBI primers and running Arm-PCR on CDR3 regions. MiXCR, run by TCRdb on the multiplex PCR reads, gives a single entry per CDR3 protein. The data show 400,000 to 500,000 distinct CDR3 sequences, less than 20% seen once. This sample was also put to use in a study of T cells in Graves' hyperthyroidism and ophthalmopathy.

The chain couples TRBV10-3 to TRBJ2-3; D is ambiguous. Sequencing was performed on peripheral blood mononuclear cells (PBMCs), taken at new diagnosis, from a patient treated with antithyroid drugs. The source of this sequence is a woman aged 25 to 39 with Graves disease. The CDR3 DNA reads TGTGCCATCAGTGAGTCGGATTGGGGATCCCAATCTACGGGCGCCACCGCAGATACGCAGTATTTT. Amino acid sequence: CAISESDWGSQSTGATADTQYF.